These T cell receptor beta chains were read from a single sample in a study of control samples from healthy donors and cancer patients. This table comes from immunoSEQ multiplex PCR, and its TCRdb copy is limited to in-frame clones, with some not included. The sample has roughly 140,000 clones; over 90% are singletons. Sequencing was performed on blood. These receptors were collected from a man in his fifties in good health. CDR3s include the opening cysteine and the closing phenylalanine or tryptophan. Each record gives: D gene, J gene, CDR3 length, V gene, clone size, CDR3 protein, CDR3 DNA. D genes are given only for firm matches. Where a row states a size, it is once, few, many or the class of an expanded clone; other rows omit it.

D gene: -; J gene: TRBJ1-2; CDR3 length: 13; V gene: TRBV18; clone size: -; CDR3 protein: CASTLDNNYGYTF; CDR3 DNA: TGTGCCAGCACCCTAGACAATAACTATGGCTACACCTTC
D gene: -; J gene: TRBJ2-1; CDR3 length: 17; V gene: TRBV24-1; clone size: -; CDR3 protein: CATSDLPGQEREGEQFF; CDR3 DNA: TGTGCCACCAGTGATTTGCCGGGACAGGAGAGGGAGGGTGAGCAGTTCTTC
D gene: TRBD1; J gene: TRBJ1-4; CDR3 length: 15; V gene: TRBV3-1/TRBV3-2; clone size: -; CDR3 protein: CASSARDRGYEKLFF; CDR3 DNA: TGTGCCAGCAGCGCCCGAGACAGGGGATATGAAAAACTGTTTTTT
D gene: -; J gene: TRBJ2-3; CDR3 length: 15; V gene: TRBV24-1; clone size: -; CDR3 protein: CATSGIVDEPDTQYF; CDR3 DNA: TGTGCCACCAGTGGAATAGTGGACGAGCCAGATACGCAGTATTTT
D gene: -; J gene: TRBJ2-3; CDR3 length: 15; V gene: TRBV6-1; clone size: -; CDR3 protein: CASSELITRPDTQYF; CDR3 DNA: TGTGCCAGCAGTGAGTTAATCACCCGTCCAGATACGCAGTATTTT
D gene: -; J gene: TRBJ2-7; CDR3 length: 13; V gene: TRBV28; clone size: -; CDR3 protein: CASSVTVPYEQYF; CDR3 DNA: TGTGCCAGCAGTGTGACAGTACCCTACGAGCAGTACTTC
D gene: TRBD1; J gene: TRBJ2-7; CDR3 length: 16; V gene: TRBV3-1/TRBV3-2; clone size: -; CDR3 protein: CASSHTLRDRAVEQYF; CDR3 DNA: TGTGCCAGCAGCCATACCCTTCGGGACAGGGCGGTCGAGCAGTACTTC
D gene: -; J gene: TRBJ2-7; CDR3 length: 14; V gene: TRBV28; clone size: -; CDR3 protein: CASSLFRSSYEQYF; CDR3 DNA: TGTGCCAGCAGTTTATTTAGGAGCTCCTACGAGCAGTACTTC
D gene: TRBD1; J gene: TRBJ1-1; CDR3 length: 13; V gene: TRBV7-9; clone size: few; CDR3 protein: CASTRTGGTEAFF; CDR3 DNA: TGTGCCAGCACCCGGACAGGGGGCACTGAAGCTTTCTTT
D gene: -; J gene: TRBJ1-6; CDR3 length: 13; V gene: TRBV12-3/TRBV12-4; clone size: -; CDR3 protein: CASSPGANSPLHF; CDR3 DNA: TGTGCCAGCAGTCCCGGGGCCAATTCACCCCTCCACTTT
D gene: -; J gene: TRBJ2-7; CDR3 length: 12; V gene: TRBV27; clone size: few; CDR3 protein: CASSPGSYEQYF; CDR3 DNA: TGTGCCAGCAGCCCAGGGAGCTACGAGCAGTACTTC
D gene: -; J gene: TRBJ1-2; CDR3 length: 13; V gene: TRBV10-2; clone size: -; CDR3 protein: CASSESRFYGYTF; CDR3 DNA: TGCGCCAGCAGTGAATCACGGTTCTATGGCTACACCTTC
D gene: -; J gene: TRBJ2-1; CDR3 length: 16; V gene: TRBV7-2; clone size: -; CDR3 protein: CASSLAYGSSYNEQFF; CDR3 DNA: TGTGCCAGCAGCTTAGCCTACGGGAGCTCCTACAATGAGCAGTTCTTC
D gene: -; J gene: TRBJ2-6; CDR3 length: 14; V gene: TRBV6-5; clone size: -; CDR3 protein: CASALGSGANVLTF; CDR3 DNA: TGTGCCAGCGCTCTAGGCTCTGGGGCCAACGTCCTGACTTTC
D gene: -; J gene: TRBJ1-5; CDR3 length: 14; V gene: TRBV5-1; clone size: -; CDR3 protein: CASSLSGQGQPQHF; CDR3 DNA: TGCGCCAGCAGCTTGTCAGGGCAGGGCCAGCCCCAGCATTTT
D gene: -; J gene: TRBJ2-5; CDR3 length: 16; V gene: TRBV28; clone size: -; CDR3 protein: CASSSSWTGDRETQYF; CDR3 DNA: -
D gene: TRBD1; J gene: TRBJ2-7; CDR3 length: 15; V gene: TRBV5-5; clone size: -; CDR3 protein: CASILTGGSSYEQYF; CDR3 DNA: TGTGCCAGCATCCTTACAGGGGGGAGCTCCTACGAGCAGTACTTC
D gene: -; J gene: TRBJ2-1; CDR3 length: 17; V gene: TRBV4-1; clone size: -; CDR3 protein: CASSRQAGGVTYNEQFF; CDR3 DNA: TGCGCCAGCAGCCGTCAAGCCGGAGGGGTGACCTACAATGAGCAGTTCTTC
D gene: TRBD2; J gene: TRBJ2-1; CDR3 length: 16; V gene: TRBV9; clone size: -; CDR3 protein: CASSVGGGRLINEQFF; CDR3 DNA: TGTGCCAGCAGCGTAGGGGGCGGGAGACTCATCAATGAGCAGTTCTTC
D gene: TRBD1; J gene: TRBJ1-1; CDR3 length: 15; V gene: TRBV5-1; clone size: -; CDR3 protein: CASSYRDREYTEAFF; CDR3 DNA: TGCGCCAGCAGCTACCGGGACAGGGAGTACACTGAAGCTTTCTTT
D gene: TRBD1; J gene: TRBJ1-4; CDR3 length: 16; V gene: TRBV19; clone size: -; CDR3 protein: CASSPRDRAVGEKLFF; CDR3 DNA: TGTGCCAGTAGCCCCCGGGACAGGGCGGTTGGAGAAAAACTGTTTTTT
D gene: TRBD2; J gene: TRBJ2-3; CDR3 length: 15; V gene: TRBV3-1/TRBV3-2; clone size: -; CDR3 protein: CASSPGLGAPDTQYF; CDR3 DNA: TGTGCCAGCAGCCCGGGACTAGGAGCACCAGATACGCAGTATTTT
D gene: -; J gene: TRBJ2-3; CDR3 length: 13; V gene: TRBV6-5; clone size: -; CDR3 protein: CASGSDPTDTQYF; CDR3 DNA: TGTGCCAGCGGTTCGGACCCCACAGATACGCAGTATTTT
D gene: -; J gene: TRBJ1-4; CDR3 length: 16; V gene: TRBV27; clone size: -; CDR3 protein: CASSSHFRGFDKKLFF; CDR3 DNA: TGTGCCAGCAGTTCTCATTTCCGAGGCTTTGATAAAAAACTGTTTTTT
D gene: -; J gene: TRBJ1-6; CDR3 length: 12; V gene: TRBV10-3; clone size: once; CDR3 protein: CAISDSDLTLHF; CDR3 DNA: TGTGCCATCAGTGATTCAGACTTGACCCTCCACTTT
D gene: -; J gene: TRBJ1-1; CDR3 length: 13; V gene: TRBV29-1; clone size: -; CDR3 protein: CSAQTGLNTEAFF; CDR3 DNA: TGCAGCGCCCAAACAGGTTTGAACACTGAAGCTTTCTTT
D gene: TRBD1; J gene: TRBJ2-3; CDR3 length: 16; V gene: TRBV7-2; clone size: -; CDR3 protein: CASSLMRTGGKDTQYF; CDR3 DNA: TGTGCCAGCAGCTTGATGCGGACAGGGGGTAAAGATACGCAGTATTTT
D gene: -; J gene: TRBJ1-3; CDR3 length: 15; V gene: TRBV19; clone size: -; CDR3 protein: CASTPSATAGNTIYF; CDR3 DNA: TGTGCCAGTACCCCCTCCGCTACAGCTGGAAACACCATATATTTT
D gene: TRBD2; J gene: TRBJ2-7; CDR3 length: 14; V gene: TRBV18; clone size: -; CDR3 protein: CASSLLAGAGEQYF; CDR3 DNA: TGTGCCAGCTCCCTCCTAGCGGGAGCGGGAGAGCAGTACTTC
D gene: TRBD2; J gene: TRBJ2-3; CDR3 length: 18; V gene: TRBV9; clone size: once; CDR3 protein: CASSVASQGTMSTDTQYF; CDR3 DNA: TGTGCCAGCAGCGTAGCCTCCCAAGGGACTATGAGCACAGATACGCAGTATTTT
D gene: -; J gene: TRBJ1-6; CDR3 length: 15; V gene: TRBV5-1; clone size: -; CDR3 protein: CASSFDQGVDSPLHF; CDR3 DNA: TGCGCCAGCAGCTTCGATCAGGGTGTTGATTCACCCCTCCACTTT
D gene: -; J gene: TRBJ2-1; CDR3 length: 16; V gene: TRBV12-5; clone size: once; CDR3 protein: CASGLVLNGYYRKQFF; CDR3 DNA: TGTGCTAGTGGTTTGGTATTGAACGGATACTACAGGAAGCAGTTCTTC
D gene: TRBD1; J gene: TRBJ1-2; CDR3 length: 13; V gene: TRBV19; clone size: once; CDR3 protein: CASSMGQSYGYTF; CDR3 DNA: TGTGCCAGTAGCATGGGACAGAGCTATGGCTACACCTTC
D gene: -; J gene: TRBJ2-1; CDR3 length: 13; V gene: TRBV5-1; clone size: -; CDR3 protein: CASSSNLNNEQFF; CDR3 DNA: TGCGCCAGCAGCTCTAACTTAAACAATGAGCAGTTCTTC